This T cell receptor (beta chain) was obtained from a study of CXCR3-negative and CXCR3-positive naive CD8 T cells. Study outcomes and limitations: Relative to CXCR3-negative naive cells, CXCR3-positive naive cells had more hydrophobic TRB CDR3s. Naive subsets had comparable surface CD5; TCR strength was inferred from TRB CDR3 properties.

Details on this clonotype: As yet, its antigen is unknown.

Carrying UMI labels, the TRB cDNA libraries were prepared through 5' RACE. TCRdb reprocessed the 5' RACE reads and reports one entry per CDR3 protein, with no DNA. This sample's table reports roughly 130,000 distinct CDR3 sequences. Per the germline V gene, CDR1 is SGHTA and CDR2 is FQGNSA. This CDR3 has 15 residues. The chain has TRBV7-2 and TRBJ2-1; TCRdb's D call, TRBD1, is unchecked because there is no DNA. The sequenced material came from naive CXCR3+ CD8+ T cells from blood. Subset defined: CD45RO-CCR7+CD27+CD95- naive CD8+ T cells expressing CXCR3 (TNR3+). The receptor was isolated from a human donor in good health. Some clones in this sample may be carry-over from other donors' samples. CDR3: CASSFTGGGYNEQFF.